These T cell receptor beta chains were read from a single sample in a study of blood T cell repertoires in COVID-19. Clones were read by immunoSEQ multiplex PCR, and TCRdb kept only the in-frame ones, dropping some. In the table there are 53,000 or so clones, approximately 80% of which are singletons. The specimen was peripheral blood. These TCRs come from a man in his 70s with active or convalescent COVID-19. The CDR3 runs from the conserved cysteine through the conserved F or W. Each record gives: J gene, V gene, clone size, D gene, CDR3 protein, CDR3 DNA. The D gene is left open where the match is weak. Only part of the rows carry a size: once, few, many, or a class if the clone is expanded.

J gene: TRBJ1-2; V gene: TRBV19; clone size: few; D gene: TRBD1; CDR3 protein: CASSSQDRGEIGYTF; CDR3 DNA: TGTGCCAGTAGTTCGCAAGACAGGGGTGAGATTGGCTACACCTTC
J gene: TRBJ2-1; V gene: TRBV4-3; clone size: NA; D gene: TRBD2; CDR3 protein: CASSQEVAGGPSNEQFF; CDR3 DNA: TGCGCCAGCAGCCAGGAAGTAGCGGGGGGGCCTTCGAATGAGCAGTTCTTC
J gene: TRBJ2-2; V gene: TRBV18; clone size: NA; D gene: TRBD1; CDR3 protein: CASSPGQGMAGELFF; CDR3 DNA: TGTGCCAGCTCACCAGGACAGGGAATGGCCGGGGAGCTGTTTTTT
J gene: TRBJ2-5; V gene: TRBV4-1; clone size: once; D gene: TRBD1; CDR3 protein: CASSQMGGQGRETQYF; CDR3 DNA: TGCGCCAGCAGCCAGATGGGGGGACAGGGCCGAGAGACCCAGTACTTC
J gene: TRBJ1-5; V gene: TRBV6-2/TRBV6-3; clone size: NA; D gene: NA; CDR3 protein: CASSRGLMSNQPQHF; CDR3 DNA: TGTGCCAGCAGTCGAGGACTCATGAGCAATCAGCCCCAGCATTTT
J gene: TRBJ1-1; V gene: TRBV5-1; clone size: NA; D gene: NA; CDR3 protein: CASSLDADSGTEAFF; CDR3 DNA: TGCGCCAGCAGCTTGGATGCGGACAGTGGGACTGAAGCTTTCTTT
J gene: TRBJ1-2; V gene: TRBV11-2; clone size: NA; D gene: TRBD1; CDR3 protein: CASRPLDRGVGYGYTF; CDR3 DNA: TGTGCCAGCAGGCCTTTGGACAGGGGGGTTGGATATGGCTACACCTTC
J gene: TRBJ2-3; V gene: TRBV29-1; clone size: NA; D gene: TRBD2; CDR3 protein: CSVNPTGASGEGTQYF; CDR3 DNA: TGCAGCGTCAACCCCACCGGGGCTAGCGGTGAGGGTACGCAGTATTTT
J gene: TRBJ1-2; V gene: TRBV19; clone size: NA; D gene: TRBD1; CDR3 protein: CASSMVDRGHGYTF; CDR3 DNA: TGTGCCAGTAGTATGGTCGACAGGGGACATGGCTACACCTTC
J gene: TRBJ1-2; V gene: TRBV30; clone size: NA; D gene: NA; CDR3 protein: CAWSVIVHSTF; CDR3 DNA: TGTGCCTGGAGTGTAATTGTCCACAGCACCTTC
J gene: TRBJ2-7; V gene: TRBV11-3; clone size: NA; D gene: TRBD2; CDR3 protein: CASSRTSGRTYEQYF; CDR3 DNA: TGTGCCAGCAGCCGGACTAGCGGGAGGACCTACGAGCAGTACTTC
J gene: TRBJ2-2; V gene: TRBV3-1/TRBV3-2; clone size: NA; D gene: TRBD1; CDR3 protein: CASSPGLTGTNTGELFF; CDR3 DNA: TGTGCCAGCAGCCCGGGTTTGACAGGGACCAACACCGGGGAGCTGTTTTTT
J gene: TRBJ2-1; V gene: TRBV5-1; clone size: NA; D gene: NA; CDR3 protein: CASSLEPGRYNEQFF; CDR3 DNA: TGCGCCAGCAGCTTGGAACCAGGGCGCTACAATGAGCAGTTCTTC
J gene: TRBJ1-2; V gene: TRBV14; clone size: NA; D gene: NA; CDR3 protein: CASSAIANYGYTF; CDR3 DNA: TGTGCCAGCAGCGCGATAGCTAACTATGGCTACACCTTC
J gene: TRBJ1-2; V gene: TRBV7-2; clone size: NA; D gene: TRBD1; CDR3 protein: CASSLGGTGRDYGYTF; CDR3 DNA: TGTGCCAGCAGCTTAGGGGGGACAGGGAGAGACTATGGCTACACCTTC
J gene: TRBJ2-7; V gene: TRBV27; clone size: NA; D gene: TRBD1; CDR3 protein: CASSFLGQGPHEQYF; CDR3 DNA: TGTGCCAGCAGTTTCTTAGGACAGGGCCCACACGAGCAGTACTTC
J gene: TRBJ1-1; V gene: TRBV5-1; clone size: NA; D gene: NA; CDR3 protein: CASSPYRATEAFF; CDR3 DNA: TGCGCCAGCAGCCCATACAGGGCCACTGAAGCTTTCTTT
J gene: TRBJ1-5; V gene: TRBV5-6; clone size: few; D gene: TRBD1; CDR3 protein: CASSIGTGGNQPQHF; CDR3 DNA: TGTGCCAGCAGCATCGGGACAGGGGGGAATCAGCCCCAGCATTTT